Listed below are T cell receptor beta chains from one sample, sequenced in a study of neoadjuvant nivolumab and ipilimumab in lung cancer. Here immunoSEQ multiplex PCR was the method, and the copy in TCRdb shows in-frame clones only, minus some. The table shows 25,000 to 35,000 clones, with more than 90% occurring only once. The input for sequencing was peripheral blood, taken after neoadjuvant nivolumab, alone or with ipilimumab, at or shortly before surgery. Receptors originate from an adult with non-small cell lung cancer. Each CDR3 is given with its conserved first and last residue. Each record gives: V gene, D gene, J gene, clone size, CDR3 DNA, CDR3 protein. D genes are given only for firm matches. Part of the rows lack a size; the others show once, few, many or a class for expanded clones.

v_gene: TRBV7-2; d_gene: -; j_gene: TRBJ2-4; abundance: -; CDR3nt: TGTGCCAGCAGTGGGGACCACAAAAACATTCAGTACTTC; CDR3aa: CASSGDHKNIQYF
v_gene: TRBV10-3; d_gene: TRBD1; j_gene: TRBJ2-3; abundance: once; CDR3nt: TGTGCCTCTTCGACAGGGGGCACAGATACGCAGTATTTT; CDR3aa: CASSTGGTDTQYF
v_gene: TRBV29-1; d_gene: TRBD1; j_gene: TRBJ1-2; abundance: -; CDR3nt: TGCAGAGTCTATCAACCGGGACAGCCTAACTATGGCTACACCTTC; CDR3aa: CRVYQPGQPNYGYTF
v_gene: TRBV7-9; d_gene: TRBD2; j_gene: TRBJ2-3; abundance: -; CDR3nt: TGTGCCAGCAGCTTATCAGCGGGAGAGCAGTATTTT; CDR3aa: CASSLSAGEQYF
v_gene: TRBV29-1; d_gene: -; j_gene: TRBJ1-4; abundance: once; CDR3nt: TGCAGCGTTGAATGGGGGGCTAATGAAAAACTGTTTTTT; CDR3aa: CSVEWGANEKLFF
v_gene: TRBV7-9; d_gene: TRBD2; j_gene: TRBJ2-1; abundance: -; CDR3nt: TGTGCCAGCAGCTTATACCTAGCGGGAGTGAATGAGCAGTTCTTC; CDR3aa: CASSLYLAGVNEQFF
v_gene: TRBV20-1; d_gene: -; j_gene: TRBJ2-7; abundance: -; CDR3nt: TGCAGTGCTAGAGATTACGTTGAGCAGTACTTC; CDR3aa: CSARDYVEQYF
v_gene: TRBV2; d_gene: TRBD2; j_gene: TRBJ2-1; abundance: -; CDR3nt: TGTGCCAGCAGTGGGGAGCGGGGGTACAATGAGCAGTTCTTC; CDR3aa: CASSGERGYNEQFF
v_gene: TRBV5-1; d_gene: -; j_gene: TRBJ1-1; abundance: -; CDR3nt: TGCGCCAGCAGCTCCCTACAGAGCACTGAAGCTTTCTTT; CDR3aa: CASSSLQSTEAFF
v_gene: TRBV7-2; d_gene: TRBD2; j_gene: TRBJ2-7; abundance: once; CDR3nt: TGTGCCAGCAGCCCCGGGACTAGCGGGAGTTACGAGCAGTACTTC; CDR3aa: CASSPGTSGSYEQYF
v_gene: TRBV11-1; d_gene: -; j_gene: TRBJ2-5; abundance: -; CDR3nt: TGTGCCAGCAGCCTGTACTCCCGCGAGACCCAGTACTTC; CDR3aa: CASSLYSRETQYF
v_gene: TRBV28; d_gene: TRBD2; j_gene: TRBJ2-3; abundance: once; CDR3nt: TGTGCCAGCAGTGGCACTAGCGGGAGGGCTTTTAGAACAGATACGCAGTATTTT; CDR3aa: CASSGTSGRAFRTDTQYF
v_gene: TRBV19; d_gene: TRBD1; j_gene: TRBJ1-1; abundance: -; CDR3nt: TGTGCCAGTAGTCGGACAGGCGAACCCAACACTGAAGCTTTCTTT; CDR3aa: CASSRTGEPNTEAFF
v_gene: TRBV9; d_gene: TRBD1; j_gene: TRBJ2-5; abundance: -; CDR3nt: TGTGCCAGCAGCGTAGGGGTGGGACAGGGTCAAGAGACCCAGTACTTC; CDR3aa: CASSVGVGQGQETQYF
v_gene: TRBV6-6; d_gene: TRBD1; j_gene: TRBJ2-5; abundance: -; CDR3nt: TGTGCCAGCAGTTACAGGGACAGGTACCAAGAGACCCAGTACTTC; CDR3aa: CASSYRDRYQETQYF
v_gene: TRBV9; d_gene: -; j_gene: TRBJ2-7; abundance: once; CDR3nt: TGTGCCAGCAGCGTAAACCCGAGCTCCTACGAGCAGTACTTC; CDR3aa: CASSVNPSSYEQYF
v_gene: TRBV9; d_gene: TRBD1; j_gene: TRBJ1-1; abundance: -; CDR3nt: TGTGCCAGCAGCCCCTCGACAGGGGGAAGTGAAGCTTTCTTT; CDR3aa: CASSPSTGGSEAFF
v_gene: TRBV5-1; d_gene: -; j_gene: TRBJ1-4; abundance: once; CDR3nt: TGCGCCAGCAGCCCGTGGACAGCAACTAATGAAAAACTGTTTTTT; CDR3aa: CASSPWTATNEKLFF
v_gene: TRBV6-4; d_gene: -; j_gene: TRBJ2-2; abundance: -; CDR3nt: TGTGCCAGCAGTGACGTTGCAGGCCGATATGCGAACACCGGGGAGCTGTTTTTT; CDR3aa: CASSDVAGRYANTGELFF
v_gene: TRBV5-4; d_gene: -; j_gene: TRBJ2-1; abundance: -; CDR3nt: TGTGCCAGCAGCCGCCAGGGACTGTCGAACAATGAGCAGTTCTTC; CDR3aa: CASSRQGLSNNEQFF
v_gene: TRBV19; d_gene: TRBD1; j_gene: TRBJ1-5; abundance: -; CDR3nt: TGTGCCAGTACCTTCCGACAGGGAGGGCAGCCCCAGCATTTT; CDR3aa: CASTFRQGGQPQHF
v_gene: TRBV5-1; d_gene: -; j_gene: TRBJ1-1; abundance: -; CDR3nt: TGCGCCAGCAGCCTGGTCGGGGCTGGGATCACTGAAGCTTTCTTT; CDR3aa: CASSLVGAGITEAFF
v_gene: TRBV5-5; d_gene: -; j_gene: TRBJ2-1; abundance: once; CDR3nt: TGTGCCAGCACCAAAAGGGGGTTGAATGAGCAGTTCTTC; CDR3aa: CASTKRGLNEQFF
v_gene: TRBV9; d_gene: -; j_gene: TRBJ2-1; abundance: -; CDR3nt: TGTGCCAGCAGCGTAGATCTGGTTAGGAATGAGCAGTTCTTC; CDR3aa: CASSVDLVRNEQFF
v_gene: TRBV28; d_gene: -; j_gene: TRBJ1-4; abundance: -; CDR3nt: TGTGCCAGCAGTTTGGGGGAAGAAAAACTGTTTTTT; CDR3aa: CASSLGEEKLFF
v_gene: TRBV7-9; d_gene: -; j_gene: TRBJ1-2; abundance: -; CDR3nt: TGTGCCAGCAGCCGGGGTTGGGGGGCGGAATCCTATGGCTACACCTTC; CDR3aa: CASSRGWGAESYGYTF
v_gene: TRBV14; d_gene: -; j_gene: TRBJ2-7; abundance: -; CDR3nt: TGTGCCAGCAGCCATGACACCTACGGGCAGTACTTC; CDR3aa: CASSHDTYGQYF
v_gene: TRBV5-4; d_gene: -; j_gene: TRBJ2-3; abundance: -; CDR3nt: TGTGCCAGCAGCCAGATAGCCGCCACTTTAACAGATACGCAGTATTTT; CDR3aa: CASSQIAATLTDTQYF
v_gene: TRBV6-5; d_gene: -; j_gene: TRBJ2-3; abundance: -; CDR3nt: TGTGCCAGCAGTTACGGGGGGACGAGCACAGATACGCAGTATTTT; CDR3aa: CASSYGGTSTDTQYF
v_gene: TRBV7-9; d_gene: -; j_gene: TRBJ1-3; abundance: -; CDR3nt: TGTGCCAGCAGCGAATCAGGGTCAGCTGGAAACACCATATATTTT; CDR3aa: CASSESGSAGNTIYF
v_gene: TRBV20-1; d_gene: -; j_gene: TRBJ2-7; abundance: -; CDR3nt: TGCAGTGCTAGAGGGCTCCATGAGCAGTACTTC; CDR3aa: CSARGLHEQYF
v_gene: TRBV28; d_gene: -; j_gene: TRBJ2-7; abundance: -; CDR3nt: TGTGCCAGCAGTTTATTCCGACAGCCCTACGAGCAGTACTTC; CDR3aa: CASSLFRQPYEQYF
v_gene: TRBV15; d_gene: -; j_gene: TRBJ2-5; abundance: -; CDR3nt: TGTGCCACCAGCATTCAAGTGGGGCGCCCCGAGACCCAGTACTTC; CDR3aa: CATSIQVGRPETQYF
v_gene: TRBV5-6; d_gene: -; j_gene: TRBJ1-3; abundance: -; CDR3nt: TGTGCCAGCAGCTCAGGGAGTAGACACACCATATATTTT; CDR3aa: CASSSGSRHTIYF